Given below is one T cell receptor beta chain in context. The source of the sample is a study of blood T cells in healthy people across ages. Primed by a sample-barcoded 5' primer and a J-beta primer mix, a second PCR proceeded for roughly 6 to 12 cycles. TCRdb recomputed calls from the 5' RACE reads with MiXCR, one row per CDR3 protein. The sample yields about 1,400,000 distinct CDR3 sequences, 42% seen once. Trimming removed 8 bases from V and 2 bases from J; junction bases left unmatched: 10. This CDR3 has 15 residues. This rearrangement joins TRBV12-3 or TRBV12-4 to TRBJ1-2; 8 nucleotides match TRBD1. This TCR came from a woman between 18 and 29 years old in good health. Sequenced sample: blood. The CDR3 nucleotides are TGTGCCAGCGGCCCCCAGGGGGCGGTAAACTATGGCTACACCTTC. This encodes CASGPQGAVNYGYTF.